Each of the 5 T cell receptor beta chains below was sequenced from the same sample in a study of blood T cell repertoires in COVID-19. Sequenced by immunoSEQ multiplex PCR; TCRdb stores in-frame clones only, minus some. The sample consists of roughly 380,000 clones, roughly 90% of them appearing once. Sequenced: PBMCs or T cells enriched from blood (not recorded which). The receptors were sampled from a young woman who had been exposed to COVID-19.

V is TRBV7-3 and J is TRBJ2-3; 11 bases are a match to TRBD2. CDR3 length: 16 amino acids. Germline V CDR1 and CDR2: SGHTA, FQGTGA. The V segment lost 4 bases and the J segment 2 bases; nucleotides outside the gene matches: 5. The CDR3 sequence: CASSSGTSGFTDTQYF. CDR3 sequence (DNA): TGTGCCAGCAGCTCCGGGACTAGCGGTTTCACAGATACGCAGTATTTT.

This clone was found a few times. The rearrangement uses TRBV9 and TRBJ1-3; a weak D match, TRBD1 (5 bases). V dropped 5 bases and J dropped 0 bases, with 12 bases sitting between them. This CDR3 is built from 15 residues. CDR1 is SGDLS, CDR2 YYNGEE, per germline. This chain's CDR3 is CASRPDTSSGNTIYF. The DNA of the CDR3 is TGTGCCAGCAGACCGGACACATCCTCTGGAAACACCATATATTTT.

The chain combines TRBV7-9 with TRBJ1-4, with 10 bases aligning to TRBD1. Germline loops: CDR1 SEHNR, CDR2 FQNEAQ (reference sequence). The CDR3 covers 18 residues. J lost 0 bases, V lost 8 bases, and 12 bases had no gene match. The CDR3 is CASDGQGVILATNEKLFF. CDR3 nucleotides: TGTGCCAGCGACGGACAGGGGGTGATTCTCGCAACTAATGAAAAACTGTTTTTT.

The chain combines TRBV28 with TRBJ1-5, with a weak D call TRBD1 (6 bases). Germline CDR1 is MDHEN and CDR2 is SYDVKM. Trimming took off 7 bases at V and 8 bases at J, with 18 bases between the two ends. CDR3 length: 14 amino acids. CDR3 sequence: CASTSGRGWEPQHF. The CDR3, as DNA: TGTGCCAGCACCTCAGGGAGGGGGTGGGAGCCCCAGCATTTT.

The chain is built from TRBV6-6 and TRBJ1-6, with 9 nucleotides matching TRBD1. The CDR3 is 21 residues long. Germline loops: CDR1 MNHNY, CDR2 SVGAGI (reference sequence). V shed 5 bases, J shed 4 bases, and the junction held 21 bases outside the gene matches. Here the CDR3 DNA reads TGTGCCAGCAGTCACCACCTAACCGGGACAGGGTCATTAGGGTATAATTCACCCCTCCACTTT. It translates to CASSHHLTGTGSLGYNSPLHF.